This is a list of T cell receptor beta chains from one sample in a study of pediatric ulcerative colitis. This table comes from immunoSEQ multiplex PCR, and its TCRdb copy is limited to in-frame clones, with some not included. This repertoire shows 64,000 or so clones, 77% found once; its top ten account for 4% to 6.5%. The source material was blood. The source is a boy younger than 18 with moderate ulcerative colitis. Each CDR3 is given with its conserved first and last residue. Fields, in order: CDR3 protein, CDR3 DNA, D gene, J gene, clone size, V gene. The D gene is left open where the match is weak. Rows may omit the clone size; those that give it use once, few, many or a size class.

CDR3 protein: CASSEGRGTEAFF
CDR3 DNA: TGTGCCAGCAGTGAGGGCAGGGGGACTGAAGCTTTCTTT
D gene: TRBD1
J gene: TRBJ1-1
clone size: -
V gene: TRBV6-4

CDR3 protein: CASSSYRGRNGELFF
CDR3 DNA: TGTGCCAGCAGCTCCTACAGGGGGCGTAACGGGGAGCTGTTTTTT
D gene: TRBD1
J gene: TRBJ2-2
clone size: -
V gene: TRBV11-2

CDR3 protein: CASSSGQGKTYGYTF
CDR3 DNA: TGTGCCAGCAGTTCGGGACAGGGAAAGACCTATGGCTACACCTTC
D gene: TRBD1
J gene: TRBJ1-2
clone size: -
V gene: TRBV7-2

CDR3 protein: CASSVGEETQYF
CDR3 DNA: TGCGCCAGCAGTGTGGGCGAAGAGACCCAGTACTTC
D gene: -
J gene: TRBJ2-5
clone size: -
V gene: TRBV10-2

CDR3 protein: CASSESVGETQYF
CDR3 DNA: TGTGCCAGCAGTGAAAGCGTGGGGGAGACCCAGTACTTC
D gene: -
J gene: TRBJ2-5
clone size: -
V gene: TRBV6-1

CDR3 protein: CASSLEVSGFYNEQFF
CDR3 DNA: TGTGCCAGCAGCTTAGAGGTCTCGGGGTTTTACAATGAGCAGTTCTTC
D gene: -
J gene: TRBJ2-1
clone size: -
V gene: TRBV7-2

CDR3 protein: CASSQAVTDYYGYTF
CDR3 DNA: TGCGCCAGCAGCCAAGCCGTAACCGACTACTATGGCTACACCTTC
D gene: -
J gene: TRBJ1-2
clone size: -
V gene: TRBV4-1

CDR3 protein: CASSRPISGEKLFF
CDR3 DNA: TGTGCCAGTAGTCGTCCAATCTCAGGAGAAAAACTGTTTTTT
D gene: -
J gene: TRBJ1-4
clone size: -
V gene: TRBV19

CDR3 protein: CASSYEDPGVGYGYTF
CDR3 DNA: TGTGCCAGCAGTTACGAGGACCCGGGCGTCGGCTATGGCTACACCTTC
D gene: -
J gene: TRBJ1-2
clone size: -
V gene: TRBV6-5

CDR3 protein: CASRYGQGLGGNTIYF
CDR3 DNA: TGCGCCAGCAGATACGGACAGGGGTTGGGGGGAAACACCATATATTTT
D gene: TRBD1
J gene: TRBJ1-3
clone size: -
V gene: TRBV10-1

CDR3 protein: CAWSPDPYNYGYTF
CDR3 DNA: TGTGCCTGGAGCCCAGACCCATATAACTATGGCTACACCTTC
D gene: -
J gene: TRBJ1-2
clone size: -
V gene: TRBV30

CDR3 protein: CSLSSPGPGNEQFF
CDR3 DNA: TGCAGCCTTTCGTCCCCGGGACCTGGGAATGAGCAGTTCTTC
D gene: -
J gene: TRBJ2-1
clone size: -
V gene: TRBV29-1

CDR3 protein: CASSFYLGTNQPQHF
CDR3 DNA: TGTGCCAGCAGCTTCTATTTGGGTACTAATCAGCCCCAGCATTTT
D gene: -
J gene: TRBJ1-5
clone size: -
V gene: TRBV5-6

CDR3 protein: CASSRDRGTGELFF
CDR3 DNA: TGTGCCAGCAGCCGGGACCGAGGGACCGGGGAGCTGTTTTTT
D gene: -
J gene: TRBJ2-2
clone size: -
V gene: TRBV7-3

CDR3 protein: CASRPLRGPQVTQYF
CDR3 DNA: TGTGCCAGCAGACCCTTGAGGGGCCCCCAGGTGACCCAGTACTTC
D gene: -
J gene: TRBJ2-5
clone size: -
V gene: TRBV7-8

CDR3 protein: CASSSDGLKNIQYF
CDR3 DNA: TGTGCCAGCAGCTCGGACGGACTAAAAAACATTCAGTACTTC
D gene: -
J gene: TRBJ2-4
clone size: once
V gene: TRBV5-8

CDR3 protein: CASSYGRDGNEKLFF
CDR3 DNA: TGTGCCAGCAGTTACGGTCGGGACGGTAATGAAAAACTGTTTTTT
D gene: -
J gene: TRBJ1-4
clone size: -
V gene: TRBV6-5

CDR3 protein: CASMRGDTEAFF
CDR3 DNA: TGTGCCAGTATGAGGGGAGACACTGAAGCTTTCTTT
D gene: -
J gene: TRBJ1-1
clone size: -
V gene: TRBV19

CDR3 protein: CASSAWTGMAGELFF
CDR3 DNA: TGTGCCAGCAGTGCCTGGACAGGGATGGCCGGGGAGCTGTTTTTT
D gene: TRBD1
J gene: TRBJ2-2
clone size: once
V gene: TRBV25-1

CDR3 protein: CASRLEVGTEAFF
CDR3 DNA: TGTGCCAGCAGGCTGGAAGTGGGCACTGAAGCTTTCTTT
D gene: -
J gene: TRBJ1-1
clone size: -
V gene: TRBV6-6

CDR3 protein: CASSPTRGYEQYF
CDR3 DNA: TGTGCCAGCAGCCCGACGAGGGGCTACGAGCAGTACTTC
D gene: -
J gene: TRBJ2-7
clone size: -
V gene: TRBV11-1

CDR3 protein: CASSPLGQGAGELFF
CDR3 DNA: TGTGCCAGCAGCCCCTTAGGACAGGGGGCCGGGGAGCTGTTTTTT
D gene: TRBD1
J gene: TRBJ2-2
clone size: -
V gene: TRBV9

CDR3 protein: CASSFTGTSGSHEQFF
CDR3 DNA: TGTGCCAGCAGCTTCACCGGGACTAGCGGGAGTCATGAGCAGTTCTTC
D gene: TRBD2
J gene: TRBJ2-1
clone size: -
V gene: TRBV7-2

CDR3 protein: CASSESRNGDRGGYTF
CDR3 DNA: TGTGCCAGCAGTGAGAGCCGAAACGGGGATCGAGGTGGCTACACCTTC
D gene: -
J gene: TRBJ1-2
clone size: -
V gene: TRBV2

CDR3 protein: CASSLDPIPYNEQFF
CDR3 DNA: TGTGCCAGCAGCTTAGATCCAATCCCCTACAATGAGCAGTTCTTC
D gene: -
J gene: TRBJ2-1
clone size: -
V gene: TRBV7-3

CDR3 protein: CASSLAGTSGMIRQFF
CDR3 DNA: TGCGCCAGCAGCTTGGCCGGGACTAGCGGGATGATTAGACAGTTCTTC
D gene: TRBD2
J gene: TRBJ2-1
clone size: -
V gene: TRBV5-1

CDR3 protein: CASSRRGGPDSYNEQFF
CDR3 DNA: TGTGCCAGCAGCCGAAGGGGCGGGCCCGACTCCTACAATGAGCAGTTCTTC
D gene: -
J gene: TRBJ2-1
clone size: -
V gene: TRBV9

CDR3 protein: CASSSETVSTKRNTIYF
CDR3 DNA: TGCGCCAGCAGCTCCGAGACAGTCTCCACTAAAAGAAACACCATATATTTT
D gene: -
J gene: TRBJ1-3
clone size: -
V gene: TRBV5-1

CDR3 protein: CASSQRAPTEYNEQFF
CDR3 DNA: TGCGCCAGCAGCCAACGGGCTCCGACGGAATACAATGAGCAGTTCTTC
D gene: -
J gene: TRBJ2-1
clone size: -
V gene: TRBV4-1

CDR3 protein: CASSVGGISYEQYF
CDR3 DNA: TGTGCCAGCAGCGTAGGTGGGATCTCCTACGAGCAGTACTTC
D gene: -
J gene: TRBJ2-7
clone size: -
V gene: TRBV9

CDR3 protein: CASSPWAGDPGNTIYF
CDR3 DNA: TGTGCCAGCTCACCCTGGGCGGGGGATCCTGGAAACACCATATATTTT
D gene: -
J gene: TRBJ1-3
clone size: -
V gene: TRBV18

CDR3 protein: CASSENRVHLFF
CDR3 DNA: TGTGCCAGCAGCGAGAACCGGGTACACCTGTTCTTC
D gene: -
J gene: TRBJ2-1
clone size: -
V gene: TRBV11-2

CDR3 protein: CASSSKQGNTGELFF
CDR3 DNA: TGCGCCAGCAGCTCAAAACAGGGGAACACCGGGGAGCTGTTTTTT
D gene: -
J gene: TRBJ2-2
clone size: -
V gene: TRBV5-1

CDR3 protein: CASSSAGSYNEQFF
CDR3 DNA: TGTGCCAGCAGCTCGGCCGGCTCCTACAATGAGCAGTTCTTC
D gene: -
J gene: TRBJ2-1
clone size: -
V gene: TRBV7-2

CDR3 protein: CASSLAGGSGYTF
CDR3 DNA: TGTGCCAGCAGTTTGGCAGGGGGCTCTGGCTACACCTTC
D gene: TRBD1
J gene: TRBJ1-2
clone size: -
V gene: TRBV27

CDR3 protein: CASSLGQGNTGELFF
CDR3 DNA: TGTGCCAGCAGCTTAGGACAGGGAAACACCGGGGAGCTGTTTTTT
D gene: -
J gene: TRBJ2-2
clone size: -
V gene: TRBV13

CDR3 protein: CASSLRAGAGNTIYF
CDR3 DNA: TGCGCCAGCAGCTTGAGGGCAGGGGCTGGAAACACCATATATTTT
D gene: -
J gene: TRBJ1-3
clone size: -
V gene: TRBV5-1

CDR3 protein: CASSYTPGLAGETQYF
CDR3 DNA: TGTGCCAGCAGTTACACACCGGGACTAGCGGGAGAGACCCAGTACTTC
D gene: TRBD2
J gene: TRBJ2-5
clone size: -
V gene: TRBV6-5

CDR3 protein: CARPDRRSGANVLTF
CDR3 DNA: TGTGCCAGACCGGACAGACGTTCCGGGGCCAACGTCCTGACTTTC
D gene: -
J gene: TRBJ2-6
clone size: -
V gene: TRBV6-4

CDR3 protein: CASSRTGAGQAFF
CDR3 DNA: TGTGCCAGCAGTCGGACGGGGGCCGGGCAAGCTTTCTTT
D gene: -
J gene: TRBJ1-1
clone size: once
V gene: TRBV6-5

CDR3 protein: CASSPLSSQETQYF
CDR3 DNA: TGTGCCAGCAGCCCGCTATCCAGTCAAGAGACCCAGTACTTC
D gene: -
J gene: TRBJ2-5
clone size: -
V gene: TRBV11-1

CDR3 protein: CAWSAPARAGTEAFF
CDR3 DNA: TGTGCCTGGAGTGCCCCCGCCCGGGCTGGCACTGAAGCTTTCTTT
D gene: -
J gene: TRBJ1-1
clone size: -
V gene: TRBV30

CDR3 protein: CASSLEEGRYNSPLHF
CDR3 DNA: TGTGCCAGCAGCTTGGAGGAGGGTAGATATAATTCACCCCTCCACTTT
D gene: -
J gene: TRBJ1-6
clone size: -
V gene: TRBV5-4

CDR3 protein: CASSMQGYINQPQHF
CDR3 DNA: TGTGCCAGCAGCATGCAGGGTTACATCAATCAGCCCCAGCATTTT
D gene: -
J gene: TRBJ1-5
clone size: -
V gene: TRBV5-6

CDR3 protein: CASSFGTGGTDTQYF
CDR3 DNA: TGTGCCAGCAGTTTCGGGACAGGGGGCACAGATACGCAGTATTTT
D gene: TRBD1
J gene: TRBJ2-3
clone size: -
V gene: TRBV27